This T cell receptor beta chain was sequenced in a study of stem cell transplantation in POMP-related autoinflammatory disease. Study-level findings and limits: Across all analyzed T-cell subsets, patients with PRAID tended toward reduced diversity and increased clonality.

On this clone: Its specificity is unknown.

The repertoire was sequenced with immunoSEQ multiplex PCR; TCRdb's copy has only in-frame clones and lacks some. The sample includes several thousand clones, about four fifths of them seen just once. The CDR3 extends over 15 amino acids. From germline, CDR1 is SGHTS and CDR2 YDEGEE. V was clipped by 2 bases and J by 4 bases; unmatched bases: 6. The sequence derives from a human donor in good health. The sample comprised a CXCR5-defined cell subset from PBMCs. The chain has TRBV5-8 and TRBJ2-3; 8 positions match TRBD1. The chain's CDR3 is CASSLIRGRADTQYF. CDR3 DNA sequence: TGTGCCAGCAGCTTAATCAGGGGGCGCGCAGATACGCAGTATTTT.